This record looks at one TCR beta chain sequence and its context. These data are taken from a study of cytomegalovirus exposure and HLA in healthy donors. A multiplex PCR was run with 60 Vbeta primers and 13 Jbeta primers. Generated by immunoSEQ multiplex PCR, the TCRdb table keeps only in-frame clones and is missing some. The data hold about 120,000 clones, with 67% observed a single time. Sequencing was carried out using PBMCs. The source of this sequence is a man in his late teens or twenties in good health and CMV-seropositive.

CDR3 sequence (DNA): TGTGCCAGCAGCCCACAGTCCGGGGAGCTGTTTTTT. It codes for CASSPQSGELFF. This chain connects TRBV11-3 to TRBJ2-2; D is undetermined. Germline values: CDR1 SGHNT, CDR2 YENEEA. Trimming stripped 5 bases from V and 6 bases from J, with 7 bases between. There are 12 residues in the CDR3. Full variable domain (missing parts from reference TRBV11-3 and TRBJ2-2): EAGVVQSPRYKIIEKKQPVAFWCNPISGHNTLYWYLQNLGQGPELLIRYENEEAVDDSQLPKDRFSAERLKGVDSTLKIQPAELGDSAVYLCASSPQSGELFFGEGSRLTVL.